These T cell receptor beta chains were read from a single sample in a study of monozygotic twins with inflammatory bowel disease. For each CDR3 protein, TCRdb gives one entry from its re-call of the 5' RACE reads, without DNA. This listing includes 80,000 or so distinct CDR3 sequences. The sample was blood. These receptors were taken from a human donor with ulcerative colitis or Crohn's disease, or a healthy co-twin of an affected twin (not recorded which). Both conserved end residues are part of each CDR3. The order of the fields is J gene, V gene, CDR3 protein.

j_gene: TRBJ1-1; v_gene: TRBV21-1; CDR3aa: CASPRGRNTEAFF
j_gene: TRBJ2-4; v_gene: TRBV5-1; CDR3aa: CASSLAGGENIQYF
j_gene: TRBJ2-6; v_gene: TRBV6-5; CDR3aa: CASSYKSEAGANVLTF
j_gene: TRBJ2-2; v_gene: TRBV19; CDR3aa: CASRDIGGRRPRELFF
j_gene: TRBJ2-1; v_gene: TRBV20-1; CDR3aa: CSADNRGPRSYNEQFF
j_gene: TRBJ2-4; v_gene: TRBV20-1; CDR3aa: CSAGGTAIAKNIQYF
j_gene: TRBJ2-7; v_gene: TRBV20-1; CDR3aa: CSARTCRDGCSYEQYF
j_gene: TRBJ1-2; v_gene: TRBV5-5; CDR3aa: CASRLAGNLNYGYTF
j_gene: TRBJ2-3; v_gene: TRBV27; CDR3aa: CASSSQGQGARADTQYF
j_gene: TRBJ1-2; v_gene: TRBV5-1; CDR3aa: CASSPTRGEGYTF
j_gene: TRBJ2-3; v_gene: TRBV3-1; CDR3aa: CASSQGAGKADTQYF
j_gene: TRBJ1-5; v_gene: TRBV5-1; CDR3aa: CASSPIAGNNQPQHF
j_gene: TRBJ1-2; v_gene: TRBV19; CDR3aa: CASSMKGDRDRGRLRDGYTF
j_gene: TRBJ2-5; v_gene: TRBV11-2; CDR3aa: CASSPEKGERETQYF
j_gene: TRBJ1-1; v_gene: TRBV25-1; CDR3aa: CASSELTGSEAFF
j_gene: TRBJ2-5; v_gene: TRBV18; CDR3aa: CASSPLWGETQYF
j_gene: TRBJ2-3; v_gene: TRBV20-1; CDR3aa: CSAHGTTSTDTQYF
j_gene: TRBJ2-4; v_gene: TRBV7-9; CDR3aa: CASSQQGNIQYF
j_gene: TRBJ1-4; v_gene: TRBV5-5; CDR3aa: CASTRRGSGEVLFF
j_gene: TRBJ2-7; v_gene: TRBV20-1; CDR3aa: CSGLEGSSYEQYF
j_gene: TRBJ2-1; v_gene: TRBV6-2/TRBV6-3; CDR3aa: CASSYASLLGEQFF
j_gene: TRBJ2-1; v_gene: TRBV11-2; CDR3aa: CASSEAAGALHNEQFF
j_gene: TRBJ2-5; v_gene: TRBV7-9; CDR3aa: CASSRAGDSGPQETQYF
j_gene: TRBJ1-5; v_gene: TRBV12-3/TRBV12-4; CDR3aa: CASSLAWGSNQPQHF
j_gene: TRBJ2-2; v_gene: TRBV5-1; CDR3aa: CASSLGLTGWENTGELFF
j_gene: TRBJ1-1; v_gene: TRBV6-1; CDR3aa: CASKQRRREALNTEAFF
j_gene: TRBJ2-5; v_gene: TRBV5-1; CDR3aa: CAISLQETQYF
j_gene: TRBJ2-2; v_gene: TRBV7-2; CDR3aa: CASRPGGTTGELFF
j_gene: TRBJ2-7; v_gene: TRBV27; CDR3aa: CASRPQETFYEQYF
j_gene: TRBJ1-5; v_gene: TRBV28; CDR3aa: CASSGPRVYSNQPQHF
j_gene: TRBJ2-7; v_gene: TRBV2; CDR3aa: CASSEQGSNEQYF
j_gene: TRBJ1-3; v_gene: TRBV20-1; CDR3aa: CSGRDLGKTNTIYF
j_gene: TRBJ1-1; v_gene: TRBV5-1; CDR3aa: CASSLETGGLAFF
j_gene: TRBJ1-5; v_gene: TRBV10-3; CDR3aa: CAISDDSGRQPQHF
j_gene: TRBJ2-3; v_gene: TRBV7-2; CDR3aa: CASSLERGGIDTQYF
j_gene: TRBJ2-4; v_gene: TRBV19; CDR3aa: CASSPPRWGSRAKNIQYF
j_gene: TRBJ1-4; v_gene: TRBV6-1; CDR3aa: CASKRYGANNEKLFF
j_gene: TRBJ2-3; v_gene: TRBV7-8; CDR3aa: CASSLIAALMDTQYF
j_gene: TRBJ1-1; v_gene: TRBV18; CDR3aa: CASSQERATEAFF